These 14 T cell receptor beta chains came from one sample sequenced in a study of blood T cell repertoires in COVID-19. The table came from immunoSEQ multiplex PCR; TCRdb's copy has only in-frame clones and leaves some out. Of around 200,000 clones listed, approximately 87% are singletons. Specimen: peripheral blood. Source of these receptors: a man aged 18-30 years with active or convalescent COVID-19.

The CDR3 region has the DNA TGTGCCAGCAGTTTATCCCCTTCTAGCGAGCAGTACGTC. Its protein product is CASSLSPSSEQYV. The V gene is TRBV28, the J gene TRBJ2-7, with D unresolved. The CDR3 runs to 13 residues. Trimming stripped 1 base from V and 6 bases from J, with 10 bases between. Germline CDR1 is MDHEN and CDR2 is SYDVKM.

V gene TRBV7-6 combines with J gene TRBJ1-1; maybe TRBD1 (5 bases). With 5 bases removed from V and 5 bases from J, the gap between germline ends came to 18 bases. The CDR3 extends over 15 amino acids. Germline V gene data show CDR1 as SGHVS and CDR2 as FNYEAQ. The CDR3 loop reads CASSPPAGTGTEAFF. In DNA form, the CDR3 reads TGTGCCAGCAGCCCCCCGGCGGGGACTGGGACTGAAGCTTTCTTT.

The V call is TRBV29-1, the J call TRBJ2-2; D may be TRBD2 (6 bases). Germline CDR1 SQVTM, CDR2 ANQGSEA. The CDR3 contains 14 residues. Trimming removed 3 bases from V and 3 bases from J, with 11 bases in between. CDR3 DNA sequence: TGCAGCGTTGAGGGAGGCGGGGACACCGGGGAGCTGTTTTTT. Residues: CSVEGGGDTGELFF.

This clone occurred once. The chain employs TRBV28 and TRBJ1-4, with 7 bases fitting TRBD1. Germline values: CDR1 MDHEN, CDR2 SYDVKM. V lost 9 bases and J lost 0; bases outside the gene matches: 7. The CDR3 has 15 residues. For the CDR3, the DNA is TGTGCCAGGGGACAGCAAGTTGCAACTAATGAAAAACTGTTTTTT. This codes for CARGQQVATNEKLFF.

CDR3 DNA sequence: TGTGCCAGCACCCCGGGGGGAGCCTCTGAAGCTTTCTTT. The encoded protein is CASTPGGASEAFF. The genes are TRBV27 and TRBJ1-1, with a possible D match to TRBD1 (5 bases). CDR1 is MNHEY and CDR2 is SMNVEV in the germline V gene (reference sequence). The CDR3 totals 13 residues. V dropped 7 bases and J dropped 6 bases, with 15 bases sitting between them.

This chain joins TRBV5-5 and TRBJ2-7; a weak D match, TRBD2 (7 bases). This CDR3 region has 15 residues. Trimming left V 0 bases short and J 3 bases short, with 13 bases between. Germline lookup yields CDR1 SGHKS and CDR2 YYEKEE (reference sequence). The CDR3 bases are TGTGCCAGCAGCTTGGGGGGCGGGGGCTACTACGAGCAGTACGTC. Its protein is CASSLGGGGYYEQYV.

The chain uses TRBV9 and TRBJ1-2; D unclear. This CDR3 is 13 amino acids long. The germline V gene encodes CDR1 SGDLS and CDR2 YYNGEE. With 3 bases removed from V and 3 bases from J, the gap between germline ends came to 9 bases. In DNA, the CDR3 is TGTGCCAGCAGCGGTACTTCTGACTATGGCTACACCTTC. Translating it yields CASSGTSDYGYTF. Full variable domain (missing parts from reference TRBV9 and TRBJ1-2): DSGVTQTPKHLITATGQRVTLRCSPRSGDLSVYWYQQSLDQGLQFLIQYYNGEERAKGNILERFSAQQFPDLHSELNLSSLELGDSALYFCASSGTSDYGYTFGSGTRLTVV.

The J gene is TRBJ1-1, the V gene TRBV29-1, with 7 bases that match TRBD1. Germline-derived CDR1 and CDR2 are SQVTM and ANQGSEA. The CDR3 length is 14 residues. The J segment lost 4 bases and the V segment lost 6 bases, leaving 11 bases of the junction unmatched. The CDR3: CSVGPGQLPTEAFF. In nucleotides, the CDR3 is TGCAGCGTCGGCCCGGGACAGTTGCCCACTGAAGCTTTCTTT.

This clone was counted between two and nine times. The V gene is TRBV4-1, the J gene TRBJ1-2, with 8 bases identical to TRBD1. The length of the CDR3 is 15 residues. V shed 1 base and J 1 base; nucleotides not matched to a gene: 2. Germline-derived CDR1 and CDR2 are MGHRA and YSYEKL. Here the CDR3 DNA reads TGCGCCAGCAGCCAAGCAGGGGGCAGTAACTATGGCTACACCTTC. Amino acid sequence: CASSQAGGSNYGYTF.

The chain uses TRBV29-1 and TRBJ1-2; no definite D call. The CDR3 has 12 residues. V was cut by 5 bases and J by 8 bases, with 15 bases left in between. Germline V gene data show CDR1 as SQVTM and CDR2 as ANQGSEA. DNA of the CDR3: TGCAGCGTTACCGATGAGGCCGGGGGCTACACCTTC. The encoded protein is CSVTDEAGGYTF.

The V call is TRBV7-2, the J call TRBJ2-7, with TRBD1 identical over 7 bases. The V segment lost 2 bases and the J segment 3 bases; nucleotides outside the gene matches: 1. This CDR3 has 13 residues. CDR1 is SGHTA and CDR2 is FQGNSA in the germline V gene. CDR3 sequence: CASSLRGHYEQYF. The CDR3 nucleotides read TGTGCCAGCAGCTTAAGGGGGCACTACGAGCAGTACTTC.

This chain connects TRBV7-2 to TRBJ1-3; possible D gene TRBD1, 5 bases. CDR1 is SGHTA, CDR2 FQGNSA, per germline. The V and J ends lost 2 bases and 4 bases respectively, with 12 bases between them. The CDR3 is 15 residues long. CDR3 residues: CASSLPRGSGNTIYF. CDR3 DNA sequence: TGTGCCAGCAGCTTACCTCGGGGGTCGGGAAACACCATATATTTT.

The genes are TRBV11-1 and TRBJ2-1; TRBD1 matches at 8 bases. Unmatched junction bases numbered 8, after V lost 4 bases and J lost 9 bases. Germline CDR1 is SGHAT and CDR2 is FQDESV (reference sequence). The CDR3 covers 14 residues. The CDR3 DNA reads TGTGCCAGCAGCTACAGGGGGTTAGGTGGTGAGCAGTTCTTC. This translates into CASSYRGLGGEQFF. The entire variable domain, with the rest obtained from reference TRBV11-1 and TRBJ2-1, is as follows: EAEVAQSPRYKITEKSQAVAFWCDPISGHATLYWYRQILGQGPELLVQFQDESVVDDSQLPKDRFSAERLKGVDSTLKIQPAELGDSAMYLCASSYRGLGGEQFFGPGTRLTVL.

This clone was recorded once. This chain's CDR3 is CASGTGGYNEQFF. For the CDR3, the DNA is TGTGCCAGCGGGACAGGGGGCTACAATGAGCAGTTCTTC. The J gene is TRBJ2-1, the V gene TRBV5-5; 11 bases are shared with TRBD1. The CDR3 contains 13 residues. J lost 3 bases, V lost 7 bases, and 0 bases had no gene match. Germline CDR1 and CDR2: SGHKS and YYEKEE (reference sequence).